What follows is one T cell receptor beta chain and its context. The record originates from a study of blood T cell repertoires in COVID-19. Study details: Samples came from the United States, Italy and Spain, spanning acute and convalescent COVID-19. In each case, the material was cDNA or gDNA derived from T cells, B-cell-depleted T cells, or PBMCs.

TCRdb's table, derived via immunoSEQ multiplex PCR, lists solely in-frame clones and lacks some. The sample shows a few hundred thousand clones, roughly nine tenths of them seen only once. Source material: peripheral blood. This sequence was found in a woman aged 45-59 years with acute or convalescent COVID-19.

In DNA, the CDR3 is TGTGCCAGCACCAAGCGGGGGGGTTACACCGGGGAGCTGTTTTTT. This gives the protein CASTKRGGYTGELFF. This chain connects TRBV6-5 to TRBJ2-2, with 10 bases that match TRBD2. From germline, CDR1 is MNHEY and CDR2 SVGAGI. V gave up 7 bases and J gave up 3 bases; unmatched junction bases: 5. CDR3 length: 15 residues.